The T cell receptor beta chain under discussion was sequenced for a study of blood T cells in healthy people across ages. Findings and caveats of the study: As age increased, TCR beta diversity per million T cells fell in a roughly linear fashion.

It was with a sample-barcoded 5' primer and a J-beta primer mix that a second PCR of roughly 6 to 11 cycles was run. Each cDNA molecule, via a template-switch adaptor with 12 random nucleotides, was tagged. TCRdb re-analysed the 5' RACE reads in MiXCR, keeping a single row per CDR3 protein. The table has about 630,000 distinct CDR3 sequences, approximately 21% seen once. Each donor had 7.5 to 10 milliliters of peripheral blood drawn. Notes on this clonotype: Its antigen is unidentified.

The TCR originated in a man in his 70s in good health. Sequencing was carried out using blood.

For the CDR3, the DNA is TGTGCCAGCAGCCACCCCCCGGGGAACGAGCAGTACTTC. It specifies CASSHPPGNEQYF. The V gene is TRBV11-2, the J gene TRBJ2-7, with a possible D match to TRBD2 (5 bases). Germline V CDR1 and CDR2: SGHAT, FQNNGV. The CDR3 is made up of 13 amino acids. V was pared by 5 bases and J by 5 bases, with 13 bases between.